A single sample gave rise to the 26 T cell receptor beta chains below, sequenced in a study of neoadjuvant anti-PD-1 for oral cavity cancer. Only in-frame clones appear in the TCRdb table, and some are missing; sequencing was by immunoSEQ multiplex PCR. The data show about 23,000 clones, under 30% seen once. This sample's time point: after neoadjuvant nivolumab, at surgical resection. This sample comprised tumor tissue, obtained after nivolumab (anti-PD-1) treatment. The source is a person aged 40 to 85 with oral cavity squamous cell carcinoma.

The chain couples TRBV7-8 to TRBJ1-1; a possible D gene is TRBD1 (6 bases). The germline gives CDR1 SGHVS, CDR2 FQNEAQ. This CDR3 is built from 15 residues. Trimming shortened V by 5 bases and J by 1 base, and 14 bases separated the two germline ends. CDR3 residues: CASSVTGTWNTEAFF. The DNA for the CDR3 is TGTGCCAGCAGCGTAACCGGGACATGGAACACTGAAGCTTTCTTT. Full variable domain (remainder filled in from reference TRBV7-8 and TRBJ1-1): GAGVSQSPRYKVAKRGQDVALRCDPISGHVSLFWYQQALGQGPEFLTYFQNEAQLDKSGLPSDRFFAERPEGSVSTLKIQRTQQEDSAVYLCASSVTGTWNTEAFFGQGTRLTVV.

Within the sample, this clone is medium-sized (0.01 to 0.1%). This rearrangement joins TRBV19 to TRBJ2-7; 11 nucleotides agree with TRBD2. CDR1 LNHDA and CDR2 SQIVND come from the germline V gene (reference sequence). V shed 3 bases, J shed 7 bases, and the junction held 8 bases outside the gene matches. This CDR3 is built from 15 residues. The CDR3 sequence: CASSILPGLAVEQYF. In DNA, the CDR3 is TGTGCCAGTAGTATCTTGCCGGGACTAGCGGTAGAGCAGTACTTC.

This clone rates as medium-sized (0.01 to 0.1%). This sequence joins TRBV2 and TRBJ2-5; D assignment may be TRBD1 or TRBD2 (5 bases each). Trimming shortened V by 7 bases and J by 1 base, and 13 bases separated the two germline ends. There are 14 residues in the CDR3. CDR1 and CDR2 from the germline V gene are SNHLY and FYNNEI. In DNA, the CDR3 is TGTGCCAGCAACCCAAGGGACGGCCAAGAGACCCAGTACTTC. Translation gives CASNPRDGQETQYF.

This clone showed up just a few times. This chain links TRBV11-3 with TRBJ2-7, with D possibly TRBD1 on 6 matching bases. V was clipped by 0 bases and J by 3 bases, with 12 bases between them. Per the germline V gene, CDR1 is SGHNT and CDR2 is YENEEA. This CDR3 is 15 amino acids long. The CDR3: CASSLEQGMDYEQYF. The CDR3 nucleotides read TGTGCCAGCAGCTTAGAGCAGGGGATGGACTACGAGCAGTACTTC. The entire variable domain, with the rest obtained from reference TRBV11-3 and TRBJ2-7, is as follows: EAGVVQSPRYKIIEKKQPVAFWCNPISGHNTLYWYLQNLGQGPELLIRYENEEAVDDSQLPKDRFSAERLKGVDSTLKIQPAELGDSAVYLCASSLEQGMDYEQYFGPGTRLTVT.

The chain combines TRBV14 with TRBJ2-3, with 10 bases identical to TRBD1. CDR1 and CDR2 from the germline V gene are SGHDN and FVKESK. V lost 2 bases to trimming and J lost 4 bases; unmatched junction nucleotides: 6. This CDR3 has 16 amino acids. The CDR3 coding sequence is TGTGCCAGCAGCCAACTCGACAGGGGGCCGGCAGATACGCAGTATTTT. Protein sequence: CASSQLDRGPADTQYF.

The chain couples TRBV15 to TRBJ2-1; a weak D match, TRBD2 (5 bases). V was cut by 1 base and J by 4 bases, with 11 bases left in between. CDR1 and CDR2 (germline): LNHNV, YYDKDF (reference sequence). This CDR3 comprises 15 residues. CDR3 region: CATSRGGSLYNEQFF. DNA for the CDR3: TGTGCCACCAGCAGAGGTGGGAGTCTATACAATGAGCAGTTCTTC.

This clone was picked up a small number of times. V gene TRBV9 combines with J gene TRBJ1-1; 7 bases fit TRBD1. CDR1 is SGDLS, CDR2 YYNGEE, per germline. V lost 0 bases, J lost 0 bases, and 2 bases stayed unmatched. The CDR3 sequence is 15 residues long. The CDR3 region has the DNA TGTGCCAGCAGCGTAGGGGGACAGTTGAACACTGAAGCTTTCTTT. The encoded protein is CASSVGGQLNTEAFF.

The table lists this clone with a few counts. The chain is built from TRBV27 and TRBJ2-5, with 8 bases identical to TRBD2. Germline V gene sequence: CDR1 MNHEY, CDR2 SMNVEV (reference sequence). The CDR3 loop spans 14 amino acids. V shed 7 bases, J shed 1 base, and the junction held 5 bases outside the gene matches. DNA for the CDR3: TGTGCCAGCAAGTCTCTAGCGGGCCAAGAGACCCAGTACTTC. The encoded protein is CASKSLAGQETQYF.

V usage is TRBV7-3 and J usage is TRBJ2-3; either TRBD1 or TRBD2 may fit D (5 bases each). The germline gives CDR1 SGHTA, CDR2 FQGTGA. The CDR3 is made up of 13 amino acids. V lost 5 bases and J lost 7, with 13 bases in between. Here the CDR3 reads CASSLLGAHTQYF. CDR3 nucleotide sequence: TGTGCCAGCAGCCTACTCGGGGCGCATACGCAGTATTTT.

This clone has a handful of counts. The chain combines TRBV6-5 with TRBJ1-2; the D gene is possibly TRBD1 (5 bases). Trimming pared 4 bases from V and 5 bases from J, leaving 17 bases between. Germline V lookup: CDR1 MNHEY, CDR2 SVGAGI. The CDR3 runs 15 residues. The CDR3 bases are TGTGCCAGCAGTTTTCGGGGGAGGGCGAAATATGGCTACACCTTC. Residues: CASSFRGRAKYGYTF.

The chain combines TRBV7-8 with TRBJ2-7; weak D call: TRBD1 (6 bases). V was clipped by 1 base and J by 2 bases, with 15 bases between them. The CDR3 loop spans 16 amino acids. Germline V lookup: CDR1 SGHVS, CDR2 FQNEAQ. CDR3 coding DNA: TGTGCCAGCAGCTTAGACGGACAGACTCTCACCTACGAGCAGTACTTC. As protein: CASSLDGQTLTYEQYF.

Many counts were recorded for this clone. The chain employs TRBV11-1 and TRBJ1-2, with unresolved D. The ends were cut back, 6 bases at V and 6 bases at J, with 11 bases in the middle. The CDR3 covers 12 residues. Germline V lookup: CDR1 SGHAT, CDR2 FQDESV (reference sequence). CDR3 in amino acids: CASSNHLDGYTF. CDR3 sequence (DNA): TGTGCCAGCAGTAACCACTTGGATGGCTACACCTTC.

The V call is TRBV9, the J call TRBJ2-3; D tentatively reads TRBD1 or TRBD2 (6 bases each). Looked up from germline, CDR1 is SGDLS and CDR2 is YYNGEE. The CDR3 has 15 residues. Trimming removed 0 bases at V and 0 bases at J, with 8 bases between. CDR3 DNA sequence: TGTGCCAGCAGCGTAGCGGGGGCAAGCACAGATACGCAGTATTTT. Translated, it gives CASSVAGASTDTQYF.

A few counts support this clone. The CDR3 region has the DNA TGTGCCAGCTCACCACGGGGGAGAGAGAACACTGAAGCTTTCTTT. Encoded protein: CASSPRGRENTEAFF. This chain connects TRBV18 to TRBJ1-1; TRBD1 might be the D (5 bases). The CDR3 is made up of 15 amino acids. Between the trimmed V and J ends, which lost 1 base and 1 base, there was a span of 10 bases. Germline V gene lookup returns CDR1 KGHSH and CDR2 LQKENI.

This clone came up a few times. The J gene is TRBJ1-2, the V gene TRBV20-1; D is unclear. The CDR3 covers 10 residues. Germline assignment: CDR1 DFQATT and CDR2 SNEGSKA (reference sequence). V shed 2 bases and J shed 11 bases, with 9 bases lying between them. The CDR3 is CSARSPRYTF. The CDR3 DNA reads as TGCAGTGCTAGATCCCCGAGGTACACCTTC.

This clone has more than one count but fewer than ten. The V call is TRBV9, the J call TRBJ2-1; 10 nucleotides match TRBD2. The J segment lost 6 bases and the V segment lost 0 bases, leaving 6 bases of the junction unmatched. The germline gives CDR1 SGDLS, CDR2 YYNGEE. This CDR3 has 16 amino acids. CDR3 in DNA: TGTGCCAGCAGCGTAGCAGGTAGCGGGAGGACCAATGAGCAGTTCTTC. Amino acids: CASSVAGSGRTNEQFF.

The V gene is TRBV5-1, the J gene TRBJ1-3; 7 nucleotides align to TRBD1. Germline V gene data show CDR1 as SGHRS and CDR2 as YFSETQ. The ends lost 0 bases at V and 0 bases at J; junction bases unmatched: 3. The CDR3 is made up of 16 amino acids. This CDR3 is CASSLGDSNSGNTIYF. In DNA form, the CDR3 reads TGCGCCAGCAGCTTGGGGGACAGTAACTCTGGAAACACCATATATTTT.

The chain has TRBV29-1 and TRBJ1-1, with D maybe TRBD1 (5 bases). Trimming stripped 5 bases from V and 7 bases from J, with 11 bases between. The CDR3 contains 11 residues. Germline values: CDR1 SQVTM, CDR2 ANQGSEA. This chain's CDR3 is CSVRGNGEAFF. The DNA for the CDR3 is TGCAGCGTTCGGGGGAACGGTGAAGCTTTCTTT.

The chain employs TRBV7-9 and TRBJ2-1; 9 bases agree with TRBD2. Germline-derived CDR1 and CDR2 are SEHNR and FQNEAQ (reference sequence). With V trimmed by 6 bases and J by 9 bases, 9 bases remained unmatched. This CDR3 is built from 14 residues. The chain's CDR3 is CASRKREERGEQFF. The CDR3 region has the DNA TGTGCCAGCAGGAAGCGGGAGGAACGGGGTGAGCAGTTCTTC.

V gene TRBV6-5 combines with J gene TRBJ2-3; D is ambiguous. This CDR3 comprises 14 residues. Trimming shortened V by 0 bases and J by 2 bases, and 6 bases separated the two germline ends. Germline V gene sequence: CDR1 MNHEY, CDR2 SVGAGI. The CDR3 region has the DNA TGTGCCAGCAGTTACTCAACAGCCACAGATACGCAGTATTTT. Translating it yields CASSYSTATDTQYF.

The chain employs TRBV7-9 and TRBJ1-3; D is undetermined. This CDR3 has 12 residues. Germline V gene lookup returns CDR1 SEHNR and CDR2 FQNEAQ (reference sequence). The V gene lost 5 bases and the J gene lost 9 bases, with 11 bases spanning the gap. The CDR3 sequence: CASSPTLPTIYF. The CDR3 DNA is TGTGCCAGCAGCCCAACCCTCCCCACCATATATTTT.

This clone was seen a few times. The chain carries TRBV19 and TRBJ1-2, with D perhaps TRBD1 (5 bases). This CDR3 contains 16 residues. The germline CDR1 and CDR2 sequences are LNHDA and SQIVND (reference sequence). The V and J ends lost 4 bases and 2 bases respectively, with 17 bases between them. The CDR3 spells CASSKKGLLLNYGYTF. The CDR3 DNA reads TGTGCCAGTAGTAAAAAGGGACTCCTACTAAACTATGGCTACACCTTC.

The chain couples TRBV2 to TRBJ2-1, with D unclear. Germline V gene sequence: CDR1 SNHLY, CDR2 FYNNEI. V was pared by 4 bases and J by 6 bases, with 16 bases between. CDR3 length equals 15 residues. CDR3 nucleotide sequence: TGTGCCAGCAGTGCTAACAGTCGACGAATCAATGAGCAGTTCTTC. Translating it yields CASSANSRRINEQFF.

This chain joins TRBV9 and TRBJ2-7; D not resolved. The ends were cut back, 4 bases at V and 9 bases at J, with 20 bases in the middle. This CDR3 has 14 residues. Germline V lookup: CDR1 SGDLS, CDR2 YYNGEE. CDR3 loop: CASSPNSAQAVQYF. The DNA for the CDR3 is TGTGCCAGCAGCCCTAACTCGGCTCAGGCTGTGCAGTACTTC.

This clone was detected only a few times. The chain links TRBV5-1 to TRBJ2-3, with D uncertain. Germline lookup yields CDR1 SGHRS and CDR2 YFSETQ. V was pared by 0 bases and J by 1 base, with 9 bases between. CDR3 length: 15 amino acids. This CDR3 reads CASSLGVLGTDTQYF. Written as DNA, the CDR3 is TGCGCCAGCAGCTTGGGTGTCTTAGGCACAGATACGCAGTATTTT.

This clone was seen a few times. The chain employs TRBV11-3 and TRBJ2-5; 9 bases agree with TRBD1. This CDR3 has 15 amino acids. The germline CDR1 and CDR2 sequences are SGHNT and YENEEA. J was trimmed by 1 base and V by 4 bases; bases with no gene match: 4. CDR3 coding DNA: TGTGCCAGCAGCTCCGGACAGGGGTCCCAAGAGACCCAGTACTTC. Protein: CASSSGQGSQETQYF.